A single sample gave rise to the 6 T cell receptor beta chains below, sequenced in a study of T cell responses to AZD1222 COVID-19 vaccine. Some clones are missing from TCRdb's copy, which holds only in-frame ones; the method was immunoSEQ multiplex PCR. The sample comprises fewer than 150,000 clones, 80% to 95% of which are singletons, and more than 7% rests with the top ten. The sequencing here drew on peripheral blood, taken 28 days after the second AZD1222 dose. All receptors come from an adult who received the AZD1222 COVID-19 vaccine.

The chain couples TRBV2 to TRBJ2-1, with a possible D match to TRBD1 (8 bases). There are 18 residues in the CDR3. The V gene lost 6 bases and the J gene lost 7 bases, with 28 bases spanning the gap. Germline values: CDR1 SNHLY, CDR2 FYNNEI. This chain's CDR3 is CASRVIAAGTGGGNEQFF. CDR3 nucleotides: TGTGCCAGCAGGGTAATTGCAGCCGGGACAGGCGGGGGTAATGAGCAGTTCTTC.

The chain links TRBV29-1 to TRBJ2-5; unclear D gene. The CDR3 sequence is 12 residues long. The germline CDR1 and CDR2 sequences are SQVTM and ANQGSEA. V lost 4 bases to trimming and J lost 5 bases, with 11 bases between them. The CDR3 reads CSVVVSAETQYF. Written as DNA, the CDR3 is TGCAGCGTTGTGGTATCTGCGGAGACCCAGTACTTC.

The chain carries TRBV6-5 and TRBJ1-5, with a tentative D call TRBD1 (6 bases). This CDR3 contains 15 residues. Germline V gives CDR1 MNHEY, CDR2 SVGAGI. The V and J ends lost 3 bases and 6 bases respectively, with 15 bases between them. In DNA, the CDR3 is TGTGCCAGCAGTTATGGCGGAGGGGGTTCTCAGCCCCAGCATTTT. Translation gives CASSYGGGGSQPQHF.

The chain employs TRBV7-6 and TRBJ1-4; 9 bases are shared with TRBD1. Unmatched junction bases numbered 4, after V lost 0 bases and J lost 5 bases. Germline lookup yields CDR1 SGHVS and CDR2 FNYEAQ. The CDR3 is made up of 16 amino acids. The CDR3 reads CASSLAPTGGNEKLFF. In DNA, the CDR3 is TGTGCCAGCAGCTTAGCTCCGACAGGGGGGAATGAAAAACTGTTTTTT.

This sequence joins TRBV27 and TRBJ1-2; D is undetermined. The CDR3 has 13 amino acids. V lost 0 bases, J lost 7 bases, and 9 bases lay in between. Germline assignment: CDR1 MNHEY and CDR2 SMNVEV (reference sequence). CDR3 sequence: CASSLSGRTGYTF. CDR3 nucleotides: TGTGCCAGCAGTTTATCCGGACGAACTGGCTACACCTTC.

The rearrangement joins TRBV24-1 to TRBJ2-3; a weak D match, TRBD2 (5 bases). The length of the CDR3 is 13 residues. V lost 3 bases and J lost 4, with 7 bases in between. Germline CDR1 and CDR2: KGHDR and SFDVKD. CDR3 region: CATSDPLADTQYF. The CDR3 DNA reads TGTGCCACCAGTGATCCACTAGCAGATACGCAGTATTTT.